The subject of this entry is one T cell receptor (beta chain). This sample was taken from a study of blood T cell repertoires in COVID-19. Overall study: The United States, Italy and Spain provided the acute and convalescent COVID-19 samples.

V lost 0 bases to trimming and J lost 5 bases, with 8 bases between them. This CDR3 region has 13 residues. Authors' methods: How many nucleated cells were present was estimated from reference gene primer amplification. Measured with immunoSEQ multiplex PCR; TCRdb has only the in-frame clones, and not every one. V, J and clone size derive from that table, while D and trimming were established from the DNA sequence. The profile shows roughly 200,000 clones, 70% to 90% of them singletons. The receptor's source is a human donor with active or convalescent COVID-19. The donor label of this sample is uncertain. Source material: peripheral blood. The chain uses TRBV12-3 or TRBV12-4 and TRBJ2-7, with D uncertain. This CDR3 reads CASSLAYRDEQYF. CDR3 nucleotides: TGTGCCAGCAGTTTAGCGTACCGGGACGAGCAGTACTTC.